This T cell receptor beta chain was recorded in a study of molecular identifiers for immune sequencing clone quantification. Turning to the study itself: Replicates partitioned RNA from 20,000 or 100,000 naive CD8 cells into five parts, sequencing four. Broader study findings: Molecules of identical TCR sharing a barcode could underestimate highly expanded clone sizes. Clonotypes topping 20 RNA copies carried over 99% of effector molecules but under 1% of naive ones.

As concerns this clonotype: Its specificity is not known.

Germline V gene data show CDR1 as MNHEY and CDR2 as SVGAGI. Trimming shortened V by 0 bases and J by 10 bases, and 13 bases separated the two germline ends. CDR3 length equals 14 residues. Library preparation followed earlier protocols using designated TCR primers. From the PCR reads, TCRdb called clonotypes with MiXCR, one entry per CDR3 protein. The sample records some 680,000 distinct CDR3 sequences, over 25% being singletons. J is TRBJ2-1 and V is TRBV6-5, with D perhaps TRBD1 or TRBD2 (5 bases each). The sample consisted of naive CD8+ T cells from blood, with Jurkat cell RNA spiked in. Subset meaning: FACS-sorted CD8+CD4-CCR7+CD45RA+ naive T cells. The sequence was obtained from a human donor in good health. Some libraries in this study had Jurkat cell RNA spiked in. CDR3 sequence reads: CASSYSSRGDEQFF. In DNA form, the CDR3 reads TGTGCCAGCAGTTACTCAAGTCGGGGCGACGAGCAGTTCTTC.